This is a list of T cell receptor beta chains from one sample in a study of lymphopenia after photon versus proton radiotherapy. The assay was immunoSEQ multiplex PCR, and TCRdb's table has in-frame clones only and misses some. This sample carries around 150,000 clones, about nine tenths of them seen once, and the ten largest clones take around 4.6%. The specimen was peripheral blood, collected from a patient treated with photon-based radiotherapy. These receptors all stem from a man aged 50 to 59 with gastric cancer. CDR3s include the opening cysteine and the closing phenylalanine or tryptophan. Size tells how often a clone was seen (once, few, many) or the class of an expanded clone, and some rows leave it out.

CDR3: CASSYSGGNTEAFF
V: TRBV6-5
size: NA
J: TRBJ1-1

CDR3: CASSPNYEQYF
V: TRBV7-2
size: few
J: TRBJ2-7

CDR3: CASSVEQGTEAFF
V: TRBV9
size: NA
J: TRBJ1-1

CDR3: CASGGPRFGGGTEAFF
V: TRBV13
size: NA
J: TRBJ1-1

CDR3: CASSRMGGNEQYF
V: TRBV5-4
size: few
J: TRBJ2-7

CDR3: CASQAGEQNTGELFF
V: TRBV6-4
size: NA
J: TRBJ2-2

CDR3: CASSQAGQGADEQYF
V: TRBV4-2
size: NA
J: TRBJ2-7

CDR3: CASSSSGSSYEQYF
V: TRBV5-1
size: NA
J: TRBJ2-7

CDR3: CAWSVRGTGVSYEQYF
V: TRBV30
size: NA
J: TRBJ2-7

CDR3: CASSLHGGKKETQYF
V: TRBV11-3
size: NA
J: TRBJ2-5

CDR3: CASSSGQGARNEQFF
V: TRBV5-1
size: NA
J: TRBJ2-1

CDR3: CAISERDRGDTQYF
V: TRBV10-3
size: NA
J: TRBJ2-3

CDR3: CASGTAINQPQHF
V: TRBV7-2
size: NA
J: TRBJ1-5

CDR3: CASSLDDGNEQFF
V: TRBV7-9
size: NA
J: TRBJ2-1

CDR3: CAWTVRDRASYNEQFF
V: TRBV30
size: NA
J: TRBJ2-1

CDR3: CASSYSGTGVLLYEQYF
V: TRBV7-3
size: NA
J: TRBJ2-7

CDR3: CASSRARTDTQYF
V: TRBV7-2
size: NA
J: TRBJ2-3

CDR3: CATSREGVPNTEAFF
V: TRBV15
size: NA
J: TRBJ1-1

CDR3: CASSLSGQGNSEQYF
V: TRBV7-6
size: NA
J: TRBJ2-7

CDR3: CASSLLGTRKETQYF
V: TRBV27
size: NA
J: TRBJ2-5

CDR3: CASSPSGTGGYEQYF
V: TRBV5-4
size: NA
J: TRBJ2-7

CDR3: CASSLVAGTNTEAFF
V: TRBV5-1
size: NA
J: TRBJ1-1

CDR3: CASSFGTVNTEAFF
V: TRBV7-9
size: NA
J: TRBJ1-1

CDR3: CASSLAKDWLNTGELFF
V: TRBV7-9
size: few
J: TRBJ2-2

CDR3: CASSSPGTSGSMSYNEQFF
V: TRBV11-2
size: many
J: TRBJ2-1

CDR3: CASSYARARNTIYF
V: TRBV6-5
size: NA
J: TRBJ1-3

CDR3: CASTRTELYGYTF
V: TRBV6-1
size: NA
J: TRBJ1-2

CDR3: CASSYLTLAGEHEQFF
V: TRBV6-5
size: NA
J: TRBJ2-1

CDR3: CASTSRAAYQPQHF
V: TRBV6-1
size: NA
J: TRBJ1-5

CDR3: CASSLPGLVDTQYF
V: TRBV6-5
size: NA
J: TRBJ2-3

CDR3: CASSMRSWGANVLTF
V: TRBV19
size: NA
J: TRBJ2-6

CDR3: CASSRRETQRDTIYF
V: TRBV5-6
size: NA
J: TRBJ1-3

CDR3: CASSAGANYEQYF
V: TRBV11-2
size: NA
J: TRBJ2-7

CDR3: CASSLVAVQETQYF
V: TRBV7-9
size: once
J: TRBJ2-5

CDR3: CASTRENMNTEAFF
V: TRBV9
size: NA
J: TRBJ1-1

CDR3: CAWTGTSWETQYF
V: TRBV30
size: NA
J: TRBJ2-5

CDR3: CASSIAALDRIGTYEQYF
V: TRBV19
size: NA
J: TRBJ2-7

CDR3: CASSYSGQAYNEQFF
V: TRBV6-5
size: once
J: TRBJ2-1

CDR3: CASSLVSGVTGELFF
V: TRBV5-1
size: NA
J: TRBJ2-2

CDR3: CASSLLAGGINEQFF
V: TRBV7-6
size: NA
J: TRBJ2-1